Below, one T cell receptor (beta chain) is given with its context. Using immunoSEQ multiplex PCR, the repertoire was profiled, and TCRdb retains in-frame clones only, with some absent. In the table there are some 70,000 clones, 90% of which are singletons. V lost 4 bases to trimming and J lost 9 bases, with 25 bases between them. This CDR3 is 16 amino acids long. CDR1 SGHRS and CDR2 YFSETQ come from the germline V gene. This specimen belongs to a study of T cell clones after liver transplantation. Turning to the study itself: A pre-transplant mixed lymphocyte reaction with TCRbeta sequencing defined graft-donor-reactive clones followed in post-transplant blood. At least one year of complete immunosuppression withdrawal without enzymes over twice normal defined tolerance.

The source was CD4+ T cells from blood, collected before liver transplant. The chain uses TRBV5-1 and TRBJ2-5, with D possibly TRBD2 on 6 matching bases. This receptor was obtained from a human donor who received a liver transplant. This CDR3 is CASSRRDSKPNSAQYF. The CDR3 DNA sequence: TGCGCCAGCAGCCGCCGGGACTCCAAACCCAACAGCGCCCAGTACTTC.